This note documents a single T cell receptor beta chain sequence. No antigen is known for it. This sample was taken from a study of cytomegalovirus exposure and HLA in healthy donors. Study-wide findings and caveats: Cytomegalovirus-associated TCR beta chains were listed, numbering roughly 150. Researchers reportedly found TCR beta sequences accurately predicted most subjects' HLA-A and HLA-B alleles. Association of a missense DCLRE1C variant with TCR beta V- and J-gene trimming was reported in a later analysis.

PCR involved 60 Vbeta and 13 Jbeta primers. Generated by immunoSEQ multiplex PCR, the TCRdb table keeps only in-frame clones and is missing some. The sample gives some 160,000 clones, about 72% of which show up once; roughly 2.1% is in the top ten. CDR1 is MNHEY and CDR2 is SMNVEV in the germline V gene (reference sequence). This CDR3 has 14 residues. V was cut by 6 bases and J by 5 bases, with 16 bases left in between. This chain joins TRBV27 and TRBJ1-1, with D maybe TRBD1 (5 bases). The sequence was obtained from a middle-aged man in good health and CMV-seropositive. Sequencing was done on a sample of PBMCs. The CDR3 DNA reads TGTGCCAGCAGAGCGACAGCTATAGGAACTGAAGCTTTCTTT. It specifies CASRATAIGTEAFF.